Each of the 27 T cell receptor beta chains below was sequenced from the same sample in a study of CD8 T cells in ankylosing spondylitis. Study conclusions and caveats: Among TCR beta sequences, a motif of about 8 highly homologous variants appeared characteristic of ankylosing spondylitis blood.

What these receptors recognize is not known. TCRdb ran MiXCR on the 5' RACE reads and lists one entry per CDR3 protein. The sample shows over 600,000 distinct CDR3 sequences, 15% to 20% of them seen only once. Source material: blood, either unsorted or a sorted T cell fraction (not recorded which). These receptors were collected from a male donor with ankylosing spondylitis.

The chain recombines TRBV12-3 or TRBV12-4 with TRBJ2-7; 8 bases are a match to TRBD1. This CDR3 is 17 amino acids long. Losses at the gene ends were 5 bases for V and 3 bases for J; bases not matched to a gene: 15. Here the CDR3 DNA reads TGTGCCAGCAGTCGACAGGGGAACGTCCCTGCGGGCTACGAGCAGTACTTC. It is translated as CASSRQGNVPAGYEQYF.

The chain links TRBV6-5 to TRBJ1-2, with 7 bases identical to TRBD1. Trimming removed 2 bases from V and 7 bases from J; junction bases left unmatched: 19. Per germline, CDR1 MNHEY and CDR2 SVGAGI. This CDR3 has 18 amino acids. The CDR3 nucleotides read TGTGCCAGCAGTTACCCAAGGACAGGAGGAGTAGTAACGAGTGGCTACACCTTC. It is translated as CASSYPRTGGVVTSGYTF.

The chain recombines TRBV5-6 with TRBJ2-3, with TRBD2 as a possible D gene (5 bases). With 4 bases removed from V and 2 bases from J, the gap between germline ends came to 20 bases. The CDR3 has 17 amino acids. Germline loops: CDR1 SGHDT, CDR2 YYEEEE. CDR3 loop: CASSPTGRGKFTDTQYF. CDR3 coding DNA: TGTGCCAGCAGCCCAACGGGCCGAGGGAAGTTCACAGATACGCAGTATTTT.

The table lists this clonotype with a few counts. This rearrangement joins TRBV6-1 to TRBJ2-7; possibly TRBD1 for D (7 bases). The CDR3 is 13 amino acids. Trimming cost V 8 bases and J 4 bases, with 15 bases left between them. Germline V gene data show CDR1 as MNHNS and CDR2 as SASEGT. CDR3 amino acids: CASCGTAIYEQYF. CDR3 bases: TGTGCCAGCTGCGGGACAGCCATTTACGAGCAGTACTTC.

The table lists this clonotype with a few counts. This chain joins TRBV5-1 and TRBJ1-2, with no clear D. The CDR3 totals 15 residues. Germline V gene data show CDR1 as SGHRS and CDR2 as YFSETQ. V lost 4 bases and J lost 5, with 18 bases in between. CDR3 sequence (DNA): TGCGCCAGCAGCCTGGAGGGCCCAGTGGGTTATGGCTACACCTTC. It encodes CASSLEGPVGYGYTF. The entire variable domain, with the rest obtained from reference TRBV5-1 and TRBJ1-2, is as follows: KAGVTQTPRYLIKTRGQQVTLSCSPISGHRSVSWYQQTPGQGLQFLFEYFSETQRNKGNFPGRFSGRQFSNSRSEMNVSTLELGDSALYLCASSLEGPVGYGYTFGSGTRLTVV.

This clonotype was counted many times. This chain uses TRBV12-3 or TRBV12-4 with TRBJ1-2; no clear D. CDR3 length: 11 residues. Trimming removed 3 bases at V and 4 bases at J, with 3 bases between. CDR3 sequence reads: CASSFGYGYTF. The CDR3 bases are TGTGCCAGCAGTTTCGGCTATGGCTACACCTTC.

This clonotype was picked up a small number of times. This sequence joins TRBV6-1 and TRBJ1-2, with D possibly matching TRBD1 (5 bases). CDR1 MNHNS and CDR2 SASEGT come from the germline V gene. The CDR3 extends over 13 amino acids. Trimming stripped 6 bases from V and 7 bases from J, with 15 bases between. CDR3 in DNA: TGTGCCAGCAGGGGACTCGGGGCGGCTGGCTACACCTTC. Its translation is CASRGLGAAGYTF.

Turning to this clonotype: One end of the junction fails to match germline, which may point to a read error. This sequence joins TRBV12-3 or TRBV12-4 and TRBJ1-1; D is undetermined. This CDR3 spans 11 amino acids. The chain's CDR3 is CACSVNTEAFF. Here the CDR3 DNA reads TGTGCCTGCAGTGTTAACACTGAAGCTTTCTTT.

There are a few counts of this clonotype. The gene calls are TRBV21-1 and TRBJ2-7; the table's D call, TRBD1, has no DNA check behind it. TRBV21-1 is designated a pseudogene. The CDR3 is made up of 16 amino acids. DNA for the CDR3: TGTGCCAGCAGCAAAGCCGGACAGGGTTGGTCCTACGAGCAGTACTTC. Its protein product is CASSKAGQGWSYEQYF.

The chain carries TRBV12-3 or TRBV12-4 and TRBJ2-5; TRBD1 matches at 8 bases. The CDR3 length is 16 residues. The trim removed 8 bases at V and 5 bases at J, leaving 16 bases unmatched. The CDR3 DNA reads TGTGCCAGCGGCGCAACCCCAGGGGGCCCAACGGAGACCCAGTACTTC. The encoded protein is CASGATPGGPTETQYF.

This clonotype was observed many times. The rearrangement joins TRBV5-1 to TRBJ2-1; 11 nucleotides align to TRBD2. CDR1 is SGHRS, CDR2 YFSETQ, per germline. V was pared by 4 bases and J by 7 bases, with 7 bases of the junction left unmatched. The CDR3 totals 15 residues. The CDR3 nucleotides read TGCGCCAGCAGCATTAGCGGGAGGGCCGGGAATGAGCAGTTCTTC. This translates into CASSISGRAGNEQFF.

This chain connects TRBV5-5 to TRBJ2-1, with D tentatively TRBD2 (6 bases). V was clipped by 5 bases and J by 7 bases, with 22 bases between them. Germline loops: CDR1 SGHKS, CDR2 YYEKEE (reference sequence). This CDR3 has 16 amino acids. The CDR3 sequence is CASSQFFVTAGNEQFF. The DNA for the CDR3 is TGTGCCAGCAGTCAATTCTTCGTGACGGCGGGGAATGAGCAGTTCTTC.

The chain recombines TRBV6-1 with TRBJ1-1; no firm D call. CDR3 length equals 14 residues. Germline CDR1 and CDR2: MNHNS and SASEGT. V was pared by 6 bases and J by 1 base, with 12 bases between. The CDR3 loop reads CASRTTDGNTEAFF. CDR3 bases: TGTGCCAGCAGAACTACGGACGGGAACACTGAAGCTTTCTTT.

This clonotype has a handful of counts. The V call is TRBV12-3 or TRBV12-4, the J call TRBJ2-1; D might be TRBD1 (5 bases). With 0 bases removed from V and 8 bases from J, the gap between germline ends came to 11 bases. This CDR3 region has 14 residues. CDR3 DNA: TGTGCCAGCAGTTTAGCGGGGCGACCCGATGAGCAGTTCTTC. This gives the protein CASSLAGRPDEQFF.

This clonotype was picked up a small number of times. CDR3 sequence (DNA): TGTGCCAGCCGGGACAGCCTCCCGGATGGGGAAAAACTGTTTTTT. Amino acid sequence: CASRDSLPDGEKLFF. V is TRBV7-2 and J is TRBJ1-4, with 7 nucleotides matching TRBD1. Germline CDR1 and CDR2: SGHTA and FQGNSA. V was clipped by 8 bases and J by 8 bases; unmatched bases: 14. The CDR3 is made up of 15 amino acids. Complete variable domain (other parts from reference TRBV7-2 and TRBJ1-4): GAGVSQSPSNKVTEKGKDVELRCDPISGHTALYWYRQSLGQGLEFLIYFQGNSAPDKSGLPSDRFSAERTGGSVSTLTIQRTQQEDSAVYLCASRDSLPDGEKLFFGSGTQLSVL.

In this sample, this clonotype turned up a few times. The rearrangement uses TRBV7-9 and TRBJ1-1, with 7 positions matching TRBD1. This CDR3 spans 14 amino acids. Germline-derived CDR1 and CDR2 are SEHNR and FQNEAQ (reference sequence). The J segment lost 7 bases and the V segment lost 6 bases, leaving 11 bases of the junction unmatched. The CDR3 protein is CASRPPGQIHEAFF. The CDR3 nucleotides are TGTGCCAGCAGGCCACCGGGACAGATACATGAAGCTTTCTTT.

This chain links TRBV10-3 with TRBJ1-1, with TRBD1 as a possible D gene (6 bases). Trimming shortened V by 2 bases and J by 0 bases, and 13 bases separated the two germline ends. The CDR3 runs 16 residues. CDR1 and CDR2 from the germline V gene are ENHRY and SYGVKD. CDR3 sequence: CAISEGQGTMNTEAFF. CDR3 DNA sequence: TGTGCCATCAGTGAGGGGCAGGGGACCATGAACACTGAAGCTTTCTTT.

The V gene is TRBV5-1, the J gene TRBJ2-1; D gene ambiguous. Germline V gene lookup returns CDR1 SGHRS and CDR2 YFSETQ. Trimming cost V 4 bases and J 2 bases, with 13 bases left between them. CDR3 length: 15 residues. CDR3 coding DNA: TGCGCCAGCAGCCCGCGTGTTTCTACCTACAATGAGCAGTTCTTC. Its translation is CASSPRVSTYNEQFF.

This clonotype showed up just a few times. The genes are TRBV24-1 and TRBJ2-3; 9 bases match TRBD1. Trimming cost V 4 bases and J 3 bases; bases outside gene matches: 10. Germline V gene data show CDR1 as KGHDR and CDR2 as SFDVKD. The CDR3 contains 17 residues. This chain's CDR3 is CATSERDQTGGTDTQYF. The CDR3 coding sequence is TGTGCCACCAGTGAACGAGATCAGACAGGGGGAACAGATACGCAGTATTTT.

The V and J genes are TRBV14 and TRBJ2-1; 12 positions agree with TRBD2. With 5 bases clipped from V and 0 bases from J, the junction kept 11 bases outside the gene matches. Germline assignment: CDR1 SGHDN and CDR2 FVKESK. The CDR3 spans 19 residues. CDR3: CASSSVLGLAGSSYNEQFF. In DNA, the CDR3 is TGTGCCAGCAGCTCTGTTCTTGGACTAGCGGGGAGCTCCTACAATGAGCAGTTCTTC.

V usage is TRBV6-1 and J usage is TRBJ1-1; D remains ambiguous. V was pared by 5 bases and J by 3 bases, with 13 bases between. The CDR3 is made up of 14 amino acids. Germline V gives CDR1 MNHNS, CDR2 SASEGT. The CDR3 here is CASSPLVWDTEAFF. The CDR3 region has the DNA TGTGCCAGCAGTCCCCTTGTTTGGGACACTGAAGCTTTCTTT.

This clonotype turned up a few times. V and J are TRBV12-3 or TRBV12-4 and TRBJ2-3; D unresolved. The end of the DNA fits TRBJ1-5 better, so the J call may be wrong. The CDR3 has 13 amino acids. CDR3 coding DNA: TGTGCCAGCAGTTTACAGGTTTGGGATACGCAGCATTTT. Encoded protein: CASSLQVWDTQHF.

The chain employs TRBV15 and TRBJ2-1; D possibly corresponds to TRBD2 (6 bases). V lost 0 bases and J 4 bases, leaving 10 bases between the germline ends. This CDR3 is 15 amino acids long. The germline V gene encodes CDR1 LNHNV and CDR2 YYDKDF (reference sequence). The CDR3 DNA follows: TGTGCCACCAGCAGAGATCGGGGGTTTTACAATGAGCAGTTCTTC. Protein product: CATSRDRGFYNEQFF.

A few counts support this clonotype. The V gene is TRBV6-1, the J gene TRBJ2-5, with 9 positions matching TRBD1. Losses at the gene ends were 5 bases for V and 3 bases for J; bases not matched to a gene: 4. Germline values: CDR1 MNHNS, CDR2 SASEGT. The CDR3 runs 14 residues. The CDR3 bases are TGTGCCAGCAGTCAGGGGACAGGGAAAGAGACCCAGTACTTC. This encodes CASSQGTGKETQYF.

The CDR3 region has the DNA TGTGCCAGCAGCCCCAGGACAGGGGGCAACGGGGAGCTGTTTTTT. Protein: CASSPRTGGNGELFF. The rearrangement uses TRBV7-2 and TRBJ2-2; 11 nucleotides agree with TRBD1. Germline V gene lookup returns CDR1 SGHTA and CDR2 FQGNSA. The CDR3 has 15 amino acids. With 5 bases clipped from V and 7 bases from J, the junction kept 6 bases outside the gene matches.

In this sample, this clonotype turned up a few times. The chain recombines TRBV29-1 with TRBJ1-1, with a tentative D call TRBD1 (6 bases). V was shortened by 7 bases and J by 5 bases, with 8 bases between the two germline ends. This CDR3 contains 10 residues. The V gene's germline CDR1 is SQVTM and CDR2 ANQGSEA. The CDR3 spells CSARGTEAFF. CDR3 coding DNA: TGCAGCGCGAGGGGGACTGAAGCTTTCTTT.

This clonotype showed up just a few times. The J gene is TRBJ2-3, the V gene TRBV7-3; 9 bases match TRBD2. CDR1 SGHTA and CDR2 FQGTGA come from the germline V gene. With 0 bases clipped from V and 2 bases from J, the junction kept 3 bases outside the gene matches. The CDR3 runs to 16 residues. CDR3 amino acids: CASSLTGLANTDTQYF. For the CDR3, the DNA is TGTGCCAGCAGCTTAACGGGACTAGCAAACACAGATACGCAGTATTTT. The full variable domain, with the rest looked up from reference TRBV7-3 and TRBJ2-3, is GAGVSQTPSNKVTEKGKYVELRCDPISGHTALYWYRQSLGQGPEFLIYFQGTGAADDSGLPNDRFFAVRPEGSVSTLKIQRTERGDSAVYLCASSLTGLANTDTQYFGPGTRLTVL.